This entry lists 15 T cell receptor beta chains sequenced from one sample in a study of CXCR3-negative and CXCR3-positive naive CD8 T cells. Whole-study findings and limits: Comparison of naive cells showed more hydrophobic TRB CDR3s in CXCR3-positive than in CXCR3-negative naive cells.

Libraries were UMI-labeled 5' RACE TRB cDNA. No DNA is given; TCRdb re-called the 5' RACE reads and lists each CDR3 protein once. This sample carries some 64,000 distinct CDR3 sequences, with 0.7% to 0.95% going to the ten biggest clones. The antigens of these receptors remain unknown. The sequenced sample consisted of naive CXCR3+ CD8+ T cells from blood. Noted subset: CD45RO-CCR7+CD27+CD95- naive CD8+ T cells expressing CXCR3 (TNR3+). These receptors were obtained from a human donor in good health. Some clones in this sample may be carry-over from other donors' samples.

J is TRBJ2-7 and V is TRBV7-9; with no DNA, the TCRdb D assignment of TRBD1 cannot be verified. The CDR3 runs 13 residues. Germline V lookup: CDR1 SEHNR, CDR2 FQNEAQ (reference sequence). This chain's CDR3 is CASSWTLDTEQYF.

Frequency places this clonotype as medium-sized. CDR3 region: CASSQSRGTGEQYF. V and J are TRBV4-2 and TRBJ2-7; the D call of TRBD1 rests on TCRdb alone, since no DNA is present to check it. The CDR3 covers 14 residues. CDR1 and CDR2 from the germline V gene are LGHNA and YNFKEQ.

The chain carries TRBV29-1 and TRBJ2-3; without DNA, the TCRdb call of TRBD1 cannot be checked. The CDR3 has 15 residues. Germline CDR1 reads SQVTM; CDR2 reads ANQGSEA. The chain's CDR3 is CSIRTVASSTDTQYF.

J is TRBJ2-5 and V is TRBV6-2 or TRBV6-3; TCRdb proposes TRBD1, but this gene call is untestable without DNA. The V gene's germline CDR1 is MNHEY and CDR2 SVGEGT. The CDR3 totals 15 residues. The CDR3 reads CASRDGQKYQETQYF.

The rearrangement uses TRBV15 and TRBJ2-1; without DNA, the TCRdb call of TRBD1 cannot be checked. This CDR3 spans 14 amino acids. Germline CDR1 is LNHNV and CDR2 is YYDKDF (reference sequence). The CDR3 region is CATSQDRPGNEQFF.

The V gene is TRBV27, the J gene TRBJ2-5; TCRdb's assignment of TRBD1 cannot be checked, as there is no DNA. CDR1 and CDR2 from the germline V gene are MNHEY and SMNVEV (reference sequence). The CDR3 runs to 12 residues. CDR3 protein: CASRGTKETQYF.

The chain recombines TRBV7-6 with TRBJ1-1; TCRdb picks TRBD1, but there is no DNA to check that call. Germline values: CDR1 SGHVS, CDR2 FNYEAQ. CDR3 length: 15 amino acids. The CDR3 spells CASSLGLGGNTEAFF.

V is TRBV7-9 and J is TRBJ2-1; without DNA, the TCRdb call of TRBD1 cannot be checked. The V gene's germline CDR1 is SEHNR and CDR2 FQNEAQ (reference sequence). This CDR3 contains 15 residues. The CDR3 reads CASSLTGGPYNEQFF.

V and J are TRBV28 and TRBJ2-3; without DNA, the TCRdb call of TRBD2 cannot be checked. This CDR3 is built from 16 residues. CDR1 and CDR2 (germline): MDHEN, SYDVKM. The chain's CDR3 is CASKDLIGSNTDTQYF.

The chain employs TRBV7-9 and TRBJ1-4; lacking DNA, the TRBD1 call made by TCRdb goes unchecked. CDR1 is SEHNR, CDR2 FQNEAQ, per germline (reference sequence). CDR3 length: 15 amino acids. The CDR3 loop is CASSTRQGLEEKLFF.

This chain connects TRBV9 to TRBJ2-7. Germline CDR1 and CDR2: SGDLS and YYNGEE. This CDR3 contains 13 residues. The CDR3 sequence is CASSETESYEQYF. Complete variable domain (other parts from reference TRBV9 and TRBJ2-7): DSGVTQTPKHLITATGQRVTLRCSPRSGDLSVYWYQQSLDQGLQFLIQYYNGEERAKGNILERFSAQQFPDLHSELNLSSLELGDSALYFCASSETESYEQYFGPGTRLTVT.

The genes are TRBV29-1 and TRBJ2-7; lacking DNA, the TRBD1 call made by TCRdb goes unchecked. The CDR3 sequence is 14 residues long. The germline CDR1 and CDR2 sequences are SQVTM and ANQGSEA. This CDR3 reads CSVRKAQQGYEQYF.

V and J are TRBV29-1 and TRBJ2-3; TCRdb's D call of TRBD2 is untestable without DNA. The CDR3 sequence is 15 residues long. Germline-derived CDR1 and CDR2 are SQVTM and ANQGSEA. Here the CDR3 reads CSVDGRGLEADTQYF.

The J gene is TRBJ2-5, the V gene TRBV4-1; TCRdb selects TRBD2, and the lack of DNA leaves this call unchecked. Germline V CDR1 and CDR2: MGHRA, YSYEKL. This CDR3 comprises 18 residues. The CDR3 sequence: CASSQALAGGPRDETQYF.

The CDR3: CASSLGPRRDTEAFF. The rearrangement joins TRBV7-8 to TRBJ1-1; as DNA is missing, the TRBD1 call by TCRdb cannot be tested. CDR1 SGHVS and CDR2 FQNEAQ come from the germline V gene. The CDR3 loop spans 15 amino acids.